Shown below are 24 T cell receptor beta chains from a single sample sequenced in a study of post-analysis software for immune sequencing data. Broader study findings: When patients were compared with controls, a handful of TRBV segments were more frequent, TRBV5-6, TRBV5-1 and TRBV20-1 among them.

Prepared TCR beta cDNA libraries contained unique molecular identifiers. TCRdb ran MiXCR on the PCR reads and lists one entry per CDR3 protein. The sample has a few hundred thousand distinct CDR3 sequences, 36% seen once. The antigens these receptors bind are not known. The sequencing sample was made of blood. Source of these receptors: a girl between 5 and 17 years old with multiple sclerosis.

This clonotype was recorded many times. This chain uses TRBV5-1 with TRBJ2-1; TRBD1 or TRBD2 may be the D gene (5 bases each). The CDR3 is 14 residues long. Germline loops: CDR1 SGHRS, CDR2 YFSETQ. The V end lost 0 bases, the J end lost 8 bases, and 12 bases lay between the germline ends. CDR3: CASSLVAGTYEQFF. The CDR3 coding sequence is TGCGCCAGCAGCTTGGTGGCCGGGACCTATGAGCAGTTCTTC.

This sequence joins TRBV14 and TRBJ2-5, with D maybe TRBD2 (5 bases). CDR3 length: 14 amino acids. Germline V gene sequence: CDR1 SGHDN, CDR2 FVKESK. V dropped 1 base and J dropped 4 bases, with 10 bases sitting between them. CDR3 residues: CASSQVWAGETQYF. The CDR3 DNA is TGTGCCAGCAGCCAAGTCTGGGCGGGAGAGACCCAGTACTTC. The full variable domain, completed using reference TRBV14 and TRBJ2-5, is EAGVTQFPSHSVIEKGQTVTLRCDPISGHDNLYWYRRVMGKEIKFLLHFVKESKQDESGMPNNRFLAERTGGTYSTLKVQPAELEDSGVYFCASSQVWAGETQYFGPGTRLLVL.

This clonotype was detected once. J is TRBJ2-7 and V is TRBV7-2; 8 positions match TRBD2. With 3 bases clipped from V and 1 base from J, the junction kept 8 bases outside the gene matches. The germline V gene has CDR1 SGHTA and CDR2 FQGNSA. The CDR3 spans 16 residues. The DNA of the CDR3 is TGTGCCAGCAGCTTTGAGCGGGAGAAAGGGTCCTACGAGCAGTACTTC. Its translation: CASSFEREKGSYEQYF.

This rearrangement joins TRBV7-9 to TRBJ2-3; the D is unclear. V was clipped by 0 bases and J by 6 bases, with 10 bases between them. This CDR3 is built from 14 residues. CDR1 is SEHNR and CDR2 is FQNEAQ in the germline V gene (reference sequence). The CDR3 protein is CASSLASLSDTQYF. CDR3 coding DNA: TGTGCCAGCAGCTTAGCGTCCCTTTCGGATACGCAGTATTTT. Based on the CDR3 plus reference TRBV7-9 and TRBJ2-3, the full variable domain is DTGVSQNPRHKITKRGQNVTFRCDPISEHNRLYWYRQTLGQGPEFLTYFQNEAQLEKSRLLSDRFSAERPKGSFSTLEIQRTEQGDSAMYLCASSLASLSDTQYFGPGTRLTVL.

The chain joins TRBV5-1 to TRBJ2-5, with 13 bases matching TRBD2. Germline V gene data show CDR1 as SGHRS and CDR2 as YFSETQ. The V gene end was trimmed by 7 bases and the J gene end by 2 bases; junction bases not matched to a gene: 11. This CDR3 has 17 residues. The CDR3: CASGWGTSGAHQETQYF. In DNA form, the CDR3 reads TGCGCCAGCGGCTGGGGGACTAGCGGGGCCCATCAAGAGACCCAGTACTTC.

This clonotype was detected a few times. This may be a read error, as it is one base from a much larger clone. The chain combines TRBV24-1 with TRBJ2-3; a weak D match, TRBD2 (6 bases). The CDR3 runs to 14 residues. Germline loops: CDR1 KGHDR, CDR2 SFDVKD. The CDR3 spells CASSGPGASDTQYF. CDR3 DNA sequence: TGTGCCTCCAGTGGGCCGGGAGCCTCAGATACGCAGTATTTT.

Concerning this clonotype: This sequence may be a read error, since a much larger clone differs from it by one base. The genes are TRBV13 and TRBJ1-5; 9 nucleotides align to TRBD1. Germline CDR1 reads PRHDT; CDR2 reads FYEKMQ (reference sequence). The CDR3 has 14 amino acids. J lost 7 bases, V lost 5 bases, and 6 bases had no gene match. Here the CDR3 DNA reads TGTGCCAGCAGCCTGGGACAGGGCCGACAGCCCCAGCATTTT. Encoded protein: CASSLGQGRQPQHF.

The chain joins TRBV10-3 to TRBJ2-3; possible D gene TRBD2, 5 bases. The V end was cut by 0 bases, the J end by 6 bases, with 16 bases between. Germline assignment: CDR1 ENHRY and CDR2 SYGVKD. The CDR3 totals 16 residues. As DNA, the CDR3 is TGTGCCATCAGTGAGTCGCGGGCGTCCCAATACGATACGCAGTATTTT. Translating it yields CAISESRASQYDTQYF.

In its sample, this clonotype was seen many times. The CDR3 spells CSSEVPSVSSYNEQFF. The CDR3 DNA follows: TGCAGCTCTGAGGTCCCTAGCGTTAGCTCCTACAATGAGCAGTTCTTC. This chain uses TRBV29-1 with TRBJ2-1; D might be TRBD2 (6 bases). Germline loops: CDR1 SQVTM, CDR2 ANQGSEA. Trimming removed 8 bases from V and 0 bases from J, with 20 bases in between. This CDR3 spans 16 amino acids.

This clonotype was picked up a small number of times. The final CDR3 position lacks the conserved phenylalanine or tryptophan, pointing to a likely read error. The chain's CDR3 is CSVDVTGGNEQFL. In DNA, the CDR3 is TGCAGCGTTGATGTAACAGGGGGCAATGAGCAGTTCTTA. This rearrangement joins TRBV29-1 to TRBJ2-1, with 8 bases identical to TRBD1. Germline-derived CDR1 and CDR2 are SQVTM and ANQGSEA. The CDR3 extends over 13 amino acids. Trimming at V came to 3 bases and at J to 6 bases, leaving 4 bases not matched to a gene.

The chain employs TRBV6-6 and TRBJ2-7; weak D call: TRBD2 (6 bases). The DNA end is a closer match to TRBJ2-5, so the J assignment may be wrong. The CDR3 contains 14 residues. CDR1 and CDR2 from the germline V gene are MNHNY and SVGAGI (reference sequence). The CDR3 reads CASSRLPGRETQYF. CDR3 DNA: TGTGCCAGCAGTCGACTCCCGGGGAGGGAGACCCAGTACTTC.

The chain links TRBV7-2 to TRBJ2-7, with 11 bases that match TRBD2. Germline CDR1 is SGHTA and CDR2 is FQGNSA. The CDR3 has 13 residues. V shed 7 bases, J shed 4 bases, and the junction held 3 bases outside the gene matches. This CDR3 is CASTTSGGYEQYF. DNA for the CDR3: TGTGCCAGCACCACTAGCGGGGGTTACGAGCAGTACTTC.

This clonotype has a handful of counts. The V call is TRBV4-2, the J call TRBJ2-2; unclear D gene. Germline values: CDR1 LGHNA, CDR2 YNFKEQ. This CDR3 region has 14 residues. The V and J ends lost 4 bases and 6 bases respectively, with 12 bases between them. The chain's CDR3 is CASSPKRVAGELFF. The CDR3 DNA sequence: TGTGCCAGCAGCCCCAAAAGGGTCGCCGGGGAGCTGTTTTTT.

This clonotype was observed at least ten times. The chain combines TRBV20-1 with TRBJ2-1; D gene uncertain. This CDR3 has 15 amino acids. Germline V gives CDR1 DFQATT, CDR2 SNEGSKA (reference sequence). V lost 5 bases and J lost 0, with 14 bases in between. The CDR3 loop is CSAVHTGTSYNEQFF. The CDR3 region has the DNA TGCAGTGCTGTCCACACTGGAACCTCCTACAATGAGCAGTTCTTC.

This clonotype showed up many times. The chain links TRBV7-3 to TRBJ2-1, with D unclear. Germline values: CDR1 SGHTA, CDR2 FQGTGA. The CDR3 totals 16 residues. The V end lost 5 bases, the J end lost 2 bases, and 16 bases lay between the germline ends. CDR3 in amino acids: CASSRNPWSAYNEQFF. The CDR3 bases are TGTGCCAGCAGCCGAAACCCCTGGTCGGCCTACAATGAGCAGTTCTTC.

As to this clonotype: Given a much more abundant clone one base away, this may be a read error. The chain combines TRBV20-1 with TRBJ2-1; 8 bases fit TRBD2. The DNA end is a closer match to TRBJ2-7, so the J assignment may be wrong. CDR1 is DFQATT and CDR2 is SNEGSKA in the germline V gene (reference sequence). The CDR3 consists of 16 residues. The CDR3 DNA follows: TGCAGTGCTAGAGACCCCGGGAGCGGGAGTTACAATGAGCAGTACTTC. Translation gives CSARDPGSGSYNEQYF.

Worth noting for this clonotype: This clone may be a read error of a much larger clone one base away. V gene TRBV29-1 combines with J gene TRBJ2-1, with D perhaps matching TRBD1 (5 bases). The closer fit of TRBJ2-7 to the DNA end suggests the J call may be wrong. Germline CDR1 and CDR2: SQVTM and ANQGSEA. The length of the CDR3 is 13 residues. The CDR3 here is CSVEGGSYNEQYF. The CDR3 DNA reads TGCAGCGTTGAAGGGGGCTCCTACAATGAGCAGTACTTC.

This clonotype occurred many times. This chain connects TRBV7-2 to TRBJ2-1, with D unclear. The CDR3 covers 12 residues. CDR1 is SGHTA and CDR2 is FQGNSA in the germline V gene. The V gene lost 5 bases and the J gene lost 8 bases, with 10 bases spanning the gap. CDR3 bases: TGTGCCAGCAGCCCGTTGAGCGATGAGCAGTTCTTC. Translating gives CASSPLSDEQFF.

This clonotype was seen a few times. Being one base from a much bigger clone, this may be a read error. V gene TRBV7-2 combines with J gene TRBJ2-5; 8 positions agree with TRBD2. The CDR3 spans 15 residues. Germline V gene sequence: CDR1 SGHTA, CDR2 FQGNSA. As DNA, the CDR3 is TGTGCCAGCAGCGCGGGGGGCGGGTCCAGAGAGACCCGGTACTTC. It translates to CASSAGGGSRETRYF.

Many counts were recorded for this clonotype. V is TRBV4-1 and J is TRBJ1-1; 9 bases are a match to TRBD1. Germline CDR1 reads MGHRA; CDR2 reads YSYEKL. The CDR3 sequence is 15 residues long. Unmatched junction bases numbered 8, after V lost 3 bases and J lost 6 bases. In DNA form, the CDR3 reads TGCGCCAGCAGCCAGTACCGGGACAGGGAGTCTGAAGCTTTCTTT. As protein: CASSQYRDRESEAFF.

A remark on this clonotype: This sequence may be a read error, since a much larger clone differs from it by one base. The chain recombines TRBV7-2 with TRBJ2-3, with D tentatively TRBD2 (6 bases). Looked up from germline, CDR1 is SGHTA and CDR2 is FQGNSA. The CDR3 is made up of 16 amino acids. The V end lost 5 bases, the J end lost 7 bases, and 22 bases lay between the germline ends. The CDR3 sequence: CASSRYCGGTSYTQYF. CDR3 coding DNA: TGTGCCAGCAGCAGATATTGTGGAGGGACCTCCTATACGCAGTATTTT.

The chain has TRBV7-3 and TRBJ2-3; D ambiguous. Per germline, CDR1 SGHTA and CDR2 FQGTGA. V lost 6 bases and J 5 bases, leaving 18 bases between the germline ends. CDR3 length: 15 residues. In DNA form, the CDR3 reads TGTGCCAGCAGTGATCGGGCTACTTCGGGAGATACGCAGTATTTT. Amino acids: CASSDRATSGDTQYF. Looking up the rest from reference TRBV7-3 and TRBJ2-3 gives the full variable domain: GAGVSQTPSNKVTEKGKYVELRCDPISGHTALYWYRQSLGQGPEFLIYFQGTGAADDSGLPNDRFFAVRPEGSVSTLKIQRTERGDSAVYLCASSDRATSGDTQYFGPGTRLTVL.

The genes are TRBV29-1 and TRBJ2-1, with unresolved D. Germline loops: CDR1 SQVTM, CDR2 ANQGSEA. The CDR3 sequence is 15 residues long. V lost 0 bases, J lost 1 base, and 10 bases lay in between. CDR3 region: CSVEDTTLSYNEQFF. In DNA, the CDR3 is TGCAGCGTTGAAGATACGACTCTGTCCTACAATGAGCAGTTCTTC.

Only a few counts were recorded for this clonotype. The chain recombines TRBV19 with TRBJ2-3, with 10 bases aligning to TRBD1. The CDR3 contains 18 residues. With 3 bases clipped from V and 0 bases from J, the junction kept 9 bases outside the gene matches. From germline, CDR1 is LNHDA and CDR2 SQIVND (reference sequence). CDR3 sequence (DNA): TGTGCCAGTAGTATGACGGCCGGGACAGGGGATAGCACAGATACGCAGTATTTT. This translates into CASSMTAGTGDSTDTQYF.